One sample yielded the 28 T cell receptor beta chains listed below, sequenced in a study of shared clonotypes between healthy human individuals. Only in-frame clones appear in the TCRdb table, and some are missing; sequencing was by immunoSEQ multiplex PCR. Among approximately 87,000 clones, over 55% were seen once, and the ten largest hold roughly 49%. The sequenced sample consisted of memory CD8+ T cells sorted from blood. The sample's subset: CD45RO+ cells pooled with CCR7-negative TemRA cells. Receptor source: a man between 25 and 39 years old in good health.

This clone has just a few counts. This chain uses TRBV6-4 with TRBJ2-6; D ambiguous. The V end lost 10 bases, the J end lost 0 bases, and 13 bases lay between the germline ends. This CDR3 comprises 15 residues. Germline V lookup: CDR1 MRHNA, CDR2 SNTAGT. The CDR3 loop reads CATAQAHSGANVLTF. The CDR3 coding sequence is TGTGCCACCGCACAAGCACACTCTGGGGCCAACGTCCTGACTTTC.

J is TRBJ2-1 and V is TRBV18; perhaps TRBD2 as D (6 bases). The V end lost 5 bases, the J end lost 6 bases, and 11 bases lay between the germline ends. Germline values: CDR1 KGHSH, CDR2 LQKENI. This CDR3 comprises 13 residues. The CDR3 coding sequence is TGTGCCAGCTCATTGACGGAGGGCAATGAGCAGTTCTTC. Translated: CASSLTEGNEQFF.

This clone occurred many times. The chain joins TRBV7-8 to TRBJ2-3, with 11 bases matching TRBD2. The CDR3 totals 17 residues. Germline loops: CDR1 SGHVS, CDR2 FQNEAQ. The V gene end was trimmed by 5 bases and the J gene end by 2 bases; junction bases not matched to a gene: 9. The CDR3 nucleotides read TGTGCCAGCAGCGGCCCCGGGACTAGCGGACACACAGATACGCAGTATTTT. This sequence encodes CASSGPGTSGHTDTQYF.

This chain joins TRBV4-2 and TRBJ2-1, with TRBD2 matching 7 bases. The CDR3 is made up of 15 amino acids. Unmatched junction bases numbered 9, after V lost 0 bases and J lost 10 bases. The germline V gene encodes CDR1 LGHNA and CDR2 YNFKEQ. Here the CDR3 DNA reads TGTGCCAGCAGCCAAGATATTAGCGGGTCCGAGGAGCAGTTCTTC. Encoded protein: CASSQDISGSEEQFF.

The chain is built from TRBV7-2 and TRBJ2-1, with D tentatively TRBD1 or TRBD2 (6 bases each). The V and J ends lost 3 bases and 4 bases respectively, with 10 bases between them. Per germline, CDR1 SGHTA and CDR2 FQGNSA. The CDR3 spans 14 residues. CDR3 in amino acids: CASSFAGQYNEQFF. The CDR3 bases are TGTGCCAGCAGCTTCGCGGGACAATACAATGAGCAGTTCTTC.

The chain links TRBV10-3 to TRBJ2-3, with 11 positions matching TRBD2. V lost 6 bases to trimming and J lost 5 bases; unmatched junction nucleotides: 4. Germline values: CDR1 ENHRY, CDR2 SYGVKD. The CDR3 contains 14 residues. This CDR3 is CAIRGLAGRDTQYF. CDR3 DNA: TGTGCCATCAGAGGACTAGCGGGTAGAGATACGCAGTATTTT.

The J gene is TRBJ2-1, the V gene TRBV29-1, with a possible D match to TRBD2 (6 bases). The germline V gene encodes CDR1 SQVTM and CDR2 ANQGSEA. Trimming removed 5 bases at V and 3 bases at J, with 14 bases between. The CDR3 sequence is 14 residues long. In nucleotides, the CDR3 is TGCAGCGTTCCGGGACTCGACGACTACAATGAGCAGTTCTTC. Translating it yields CSVPGLDDYNEQFF.

A note on this clone: With a far larger clone one base away, a read error is the likely cause. This rearrangement joins TRBV7-2 to TRBJ2-7; 10 bases are a match to TRBD2. CDR1 and CDR2 (germline): SGHTA, FQGNSA. The J segment lost 2 bases and the V segment lost 5 bases, leaving 3 bases of the junction unmatched. There are 14 residues in the CDR3. CDR3 coding DNA: TGTGCCAGCAGCCTTAGCGGGAGGACCTACGAGCAGTACTTC. Residues: CASSLSGRTYEQYF.

V gene TRBV27 combines with J gene TRBJ2-2; 7 nucleotides align to TRBD2. This CDR3 has 17 residues. V was clipped by 6 bases and J by 1 base; unmatched bases: 11. CDR1 is MNHEY and CDR2 is SMNVEV in the germline V gene (reference sequence). The CDR3 sequence is CASSPGPSGKNTGELFF. The CDR3 DNA sequence: TGTGCCAGCAGCCCAGGGCCTAGCGGAAAGAACACCGGGGAGCTGTTTTTT.

This chain joins TRBV25-1 and TRBJ2-7, with TRBD1 matching 9 bases. V was pared by 4 bases and J by 4 bases, with 14 bases of the junction left unmatched. CDR1 is MGHDK and CDR2 is SYGVNS in the germline V gene. The length of the CDR3 is 17 residues. CDR3 in amino acids: CASSANGGTGSRYEQYF. CDR3 DNA sequence: TGTGCCAGCAGTGCCAATGGGGGGACAGGGAGCCGGTACGAGCAGTACTTC.

The chain joins TRBV18 to TRBJ2-1, with no clear D. V lost 4 bases and J lost 0, with 10 bases in between. CDR3 length: 15 amino acids. Germline values: CDR1 KGHSH, CDR2 LQKENI. The CDR3 reads CASSLATSSYNEQFF. DNA of the CDR3: TGTGCCAGCTCACTAGCTACCTCCTCCTACAATGAGCAGTTCTTC. The variable domain in full, completed from reference TRBV18 and TRBJ2-1, reads NAGVMQNPRHLVRRRGQEARLRCSPMKGHSHVYWYRQLPEEGLKFMVYLQKENIIDESGMPKERFSAEFPKEGPSILRIQQVVRGDSAAYFCASSLATSSYNEQFFGPGTRLTVL.

Concerning this clone: This CDR3 is also generated by other DNA sequences in the sample. The chain recombines TRBV6-6 with TRBJ2-7; D unclear. Trimming took off 6 bases at V and 3 bases at J, with 9 bases between the two ends. Germline values: CDR1 MNHNY, CDR2 SVGAGI (reference sequence). This CDR3 is built from 12 residues. The CDR3: CASRDGGYEQYF. CDR3 nucleotides: TGTGCCAGCAGGGATGGCGGCTACGAGCAGTACTTC.

DNA of the CDR3: TGTGCCAGCAGCTCCACCCCGGGGCTAGCGGCCTACGAGCAGTACTTC. Translating it yields CASSSTPGLAAYEQYF. The chain links TRBV11-2 to TRBJ2-7, with 7 nucleotides matching TRBD2. The CDR3 extends over 16 amino acids. J gave up 2 bases and V 4 bases, and 11 bases lay outside the gene matches. Germline V lookup: CDR1 SGHAT, CDR2 FQNNGV. The full variable domain, completed using reference TRBV11-2 and TRBJ2-7, is EAGVAQSPRYKIIEKRQSVAFWCNPISGHATLYWYQQILGQGPKLLIQFQNNGVVDDSQLPKDRFSAERLKGVDSTLKIQPAKLEDSAVYLCASSSTPGLAAYEQYFGPGTRLTVT.

This clone was seen many times. V and J are TRBV7-9 and TRBJ2-7; 7 bases agree with TRBD1. The V segment lost 4 bases and the J segment 3 bases; nucleotides outside the gene matches: 15. The CDR3 extends over 17 amino acids. Germline V lookup: CDR1 SEHNR, CDR2 FQNEAQ (reference sequence). The CDR3: CASSSTLTDRPFYEQYF. The CDR3 coding sequence is TGTGCCAGCAGCTCAACTCTGACGGACAGGCCGTTCTACGAGCAGTACTTC.

The chain uses TRBV5-4 and TRBJ2-7, with 7 nucleotides matching TRBD2. The germline gives CDR1 SGHNT, CDR2 YYREEE (reference sequence). There are 13 residues in the CDR3. After removal of 4 bases from V and 6 bases from J, the junction contained 7 bases not matched to a gene. In nucleotides, the CDR3 is TGTGCCAGCAGCCTCATAGGGGAGGGCGAGCAGTACTTC. Translated: CASSLIGEGEQYF.

This sequence joins TRBV6-5 and TRBJ1-2; possible D gene TRBD1, 6 bases. V lost 5 bases to trimming and J lost 2 bases, with 12 bases between them. From germline, CDR1 is MNHEY and CDR2 SVGAGI. This CDR3 is 14 amino acids long. Here the CDR3 reads CASSPGQPNYGYTF. The CDR3, as DNA: TGTGCCAGCAGTCCCGGACAGCCGAACTATGGCTACACCTTC.

The rearrangement joins TRBV6-4 to TRBJ2-1; 11 nucleotides agree with TRBD2. This CDR3 spans 15 amino acids. In germline, CDR1 is MRHNA, CDR2 SNTAGT. Losses at the gene ends were 4 bases for V and 4 bases for J; bases not matched to a gene: 3. The CDR3 spells CASSVLAGAYNEQFF. DNA of the CDR3: TGTGCCAGCAGTGTACTAGCGGGAGCTTACAATGAGCAGTTCTTC.

V and J are TRBV27 and TRBJ2-1, with D possibly matching TRBD2 (5 bases). CDR1 and CDR2 (germline): MNHEY, SMNVEV (reference sequence). This CDR3 spans 15 amino acids. V lost 1 base, J lost 5 bases, and 12 bases lay in between. The DNA for the CDR3 is TGTGCCAGCAGTTTATTTCCGGGATCGAACAATGAGCAGTTCTTC. This gives the protein CASSLFPGSNNEQFF.

The rearrangement links TRBV6-6 to TRBJ1-5; 9 bases line up with TRBD1. CDR3 length: 15 residues. V lost 5 bases to trimming and J lost 6 bases; unmatched junction nucleotides: 8. Germline CDR1 and CDR2: MNHNY and SVGAGI (reference sequence). The chain's CDR3 is CASSATGTGSQPQHF. Written as DNA, the CDR3 is TGTGCCAGCAGTGCTACCGGGACAGGGAGTCAGCCCCAGCATTTT.

J is TRBJ2-7 and V is TRBV2; weak D call: TRBD2 (6 bases). Trimming left V 6 bases short and J 3 bases short, with 9 bases between. CDR3 length equals 12 residues. Germline V lookup: CDR1 SNHLY, CDR2 FYNNEI. The CDR3 region is CASSGLNYEQYF. CDR3 DNA: TGTGCCAGCAGCGGACTAAACTACGAGCAGTACTTC.

This sequence joins TRBV28 and TRBJ1-1; D not resolved. The CDR3 runs 15 residues. Trimming shortened V by 5 bases and J by 0 bases, and 13 bases separated the two germline ends. CDR1 and CDR2 (germline): MDHEN, SYDVKM. CDR3 nucleotides: TGTGCCAGCAGTCGGACCCCGGACGTGAACACTGAAGCTTTCTTT. Translating gives CASSRTPDVNTEAFF.

The chain recombines TRBV7-3 with TRBJ2-3; D call uncertain. This CDR3 spans 13 amino acids. With 5 bases removed from V and 6 bases from J, the gap between germline ends came to 12 bases. Germline assignment: CDR1 SGHTA and CDR2 FQGTGA. The CDR3 DNA reads TGTGCCAGCAGCCTATTCCCCCGGGATACGCAGTATTTT. Translation: CASSLFPRDTQYF.

The chain employs TRBV6-6 and TRBJ2-7, with 7 bases that match TRBD1. V was clipped by 6 bases and J by 3 bases; unmatched bases: 5. The V gene's germline CDR1 is MNHNY and CDR2 SVGAGI (reference sequence). The CDR3 contains 13 residues. The CDR3 DNA sequence: TGTGCCAGCAGAAGGGACAGATACTACGAGCAGTACTTC. Translated: CASRRDRYYEQYF.

This clone was observed a single time. As DNA, the CDR3 is TGTGCCAGCAGGTTTGGTAGCAGCTCCTACAATGAGCAGTTCTTC. The encoded protein is CASRFGSSSYNEQFF. The genes are TRBV5-4 and TRBJ2-1, with no clear D. Germline V CDR1 and CDR2: SGHNT, YYREEE (reference sequence). The CDR3 totals 15 residues. V was pared by 5 bases and J by 0 bases, with 12 bases between.

This clone was counted many times. The same CDR3 is also encoded by other DNA sequences in this sample. V usage is TRBV28 and J usage is TRBJ2-7; the D is unclear. Trimming left V 3 bases short and J 3 bases short, with 6 bases between. The CDR3 is made up of 12 amino acids. Germline CDR1 MDHEN, CDR2 SYDVKM. This CDR3 is CASSFVDYEQYF. The CDR3 nucleotides are TGTGCCAGCAGTTTTGTTGACTACGAGCAGTACTTC.

The rearrangement links TRBV30 to TRBJ2-3; 9 nucleotides match TRBD2. CDR1 GTSNPN and CDR2 SVGIG come from the germline V gene (reference sequence). The CDR3 is 14 residues long. Trimming at V came to 4 bases and at J to 0 bases, leaving 2 bases not matched to a gene. The CDR3 DNA sequence: TGTGCCTGGACTAGCGGGACTAGCACAGATACGCAGTATTTT. It yields the protein CAWTSGTSTDTQYF.

The V and J genes are TRBV6-5 and TRBJ2-4; D not resolved. CDR3 length: 12 residues. The germline V gene has CDR1 MNHEY and CDR2 SVGAGI. Deletions cut 4 bases from V and 8 bases from J, with 9 bases between. The CDR3 reads CASSSETDIQYF. The CDR3, as DNA: TGTGCCAGCAGTTCGGAGACTGACATTCAGTACTTC.

The CDR3 sequence: CASSEVEREEQETQYF. DNA of the CDR3: TGTGCCAGCAGTGAAGTAGAACGGGAGGAACAAGAGACCCAGTACTTC. The chain carries TRBV25-1 and TRBJ2-5; 7 nucleotides match TRBD2. Trimming took 2 bases from V and 2 from J; bases not matched to a gene: 8. CDR1 MGHDK and CDR2 SYGVNS come from the germline V gene. The CDR3 runs to 16 residues.